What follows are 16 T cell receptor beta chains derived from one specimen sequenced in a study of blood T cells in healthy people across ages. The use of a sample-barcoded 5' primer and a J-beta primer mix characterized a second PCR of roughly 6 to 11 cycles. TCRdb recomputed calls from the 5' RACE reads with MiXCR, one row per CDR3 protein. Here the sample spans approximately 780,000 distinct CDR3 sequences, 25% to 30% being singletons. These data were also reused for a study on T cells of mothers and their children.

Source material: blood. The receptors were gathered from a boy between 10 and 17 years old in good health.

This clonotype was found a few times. DNA for the CDR3: TGCAGCGTTGCCGGGACAGGAGGCCGTGGGGCCAACGTCCTGACTTTC. Its protein is CSVAGTGGRGANVLTF. The chain has TRBV29-1 and TRBJ2-6; 8 positions agree with TRBD1. The V gene end was trimmed by 4 bases and the J gene end by 3 bases; junction bases not matched to a gene: 8. The germline V gene has CDR1 SQVTM and CDR2 ANQGSEA. The CDR3 length is 16 residues.

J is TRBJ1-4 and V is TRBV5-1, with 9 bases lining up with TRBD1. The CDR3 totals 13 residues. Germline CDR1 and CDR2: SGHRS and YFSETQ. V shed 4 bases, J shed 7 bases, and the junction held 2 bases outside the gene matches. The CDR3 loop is CASSGTGSEKLFF. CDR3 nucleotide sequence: TGCGCCAGCAGCGGGACAGGGAGTGAAAAACTGTTTTTT.

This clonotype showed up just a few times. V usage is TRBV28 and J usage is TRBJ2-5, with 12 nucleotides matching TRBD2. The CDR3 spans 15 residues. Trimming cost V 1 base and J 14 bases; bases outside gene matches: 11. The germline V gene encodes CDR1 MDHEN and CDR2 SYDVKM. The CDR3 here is CASSLFGLAGPPVYF. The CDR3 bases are TGTGCCAGCAGTTTATTCGGACTAGCGGGGCCCCCAGTATACTTC.

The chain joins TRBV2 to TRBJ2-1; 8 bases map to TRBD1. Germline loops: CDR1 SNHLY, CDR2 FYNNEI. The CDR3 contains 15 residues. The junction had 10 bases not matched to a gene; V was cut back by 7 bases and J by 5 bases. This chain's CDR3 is CASKVGQGPHNEQFF. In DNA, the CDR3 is TGTGCCAGCAAGGTCGGACAGGGACCCCACAATGAGCAGTTCTTC. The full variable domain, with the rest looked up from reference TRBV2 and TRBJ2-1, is EPEVTQTPSHQVTQMGQEVILRCVPISNHLYFYWYRQILGQKVEFLVSFYNNEISEKSEIFDDQFSVERPDGSNFTLKIRSTKLEDSAMYFCASKVGQGPHNEQFFGPGTRLTVL.

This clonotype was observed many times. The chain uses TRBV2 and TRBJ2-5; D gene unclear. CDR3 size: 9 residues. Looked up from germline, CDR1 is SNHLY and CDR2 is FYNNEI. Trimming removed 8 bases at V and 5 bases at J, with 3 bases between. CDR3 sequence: CASGETQYF. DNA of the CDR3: TGTGCCAGCGGGGAGACCCAGTACTTC.

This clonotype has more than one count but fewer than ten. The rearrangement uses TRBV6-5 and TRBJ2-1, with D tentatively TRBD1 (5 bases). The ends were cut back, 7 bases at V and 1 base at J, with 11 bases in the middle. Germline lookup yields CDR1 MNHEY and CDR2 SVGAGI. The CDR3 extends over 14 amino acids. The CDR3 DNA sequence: TGTGCCAGCACTGCAGGGCGTTCCTACAATGAGCAGTTCTTC. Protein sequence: CASTAGRSYNEQFF.

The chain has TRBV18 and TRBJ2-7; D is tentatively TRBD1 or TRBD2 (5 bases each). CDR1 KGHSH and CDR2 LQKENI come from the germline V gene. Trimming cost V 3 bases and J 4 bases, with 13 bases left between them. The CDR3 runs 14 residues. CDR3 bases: TGTGCCAGCTCACCCGGGACCACGAAGTACGAGCAGTACTTC. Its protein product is CASSPGTTKYEQYF.

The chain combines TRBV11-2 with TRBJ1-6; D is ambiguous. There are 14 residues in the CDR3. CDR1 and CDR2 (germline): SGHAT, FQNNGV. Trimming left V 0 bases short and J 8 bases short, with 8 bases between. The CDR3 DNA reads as TGTGCCAGCAGCTTAGATAATGTAGATTCACCCCTCCACTTT. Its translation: CASSLDNVDSPLHF.

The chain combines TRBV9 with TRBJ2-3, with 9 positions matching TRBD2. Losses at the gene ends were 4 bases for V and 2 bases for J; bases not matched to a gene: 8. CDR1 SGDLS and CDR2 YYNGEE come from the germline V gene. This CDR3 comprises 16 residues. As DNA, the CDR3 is TGTGCCAGCAGCACACGCGTAGCGGGGGCCACAGATACGCAGTATTTT. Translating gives CASSTRVAGATDTQYF.

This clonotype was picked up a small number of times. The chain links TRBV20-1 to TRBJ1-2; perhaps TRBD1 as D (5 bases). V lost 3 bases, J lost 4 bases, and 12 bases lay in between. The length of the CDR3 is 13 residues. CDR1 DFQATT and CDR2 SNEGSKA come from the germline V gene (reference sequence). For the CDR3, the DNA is TGCAGTGCTAGTGGCAGGGTGGGCTATGGCTACACCTTC. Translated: CSASGRVGYGYTF.

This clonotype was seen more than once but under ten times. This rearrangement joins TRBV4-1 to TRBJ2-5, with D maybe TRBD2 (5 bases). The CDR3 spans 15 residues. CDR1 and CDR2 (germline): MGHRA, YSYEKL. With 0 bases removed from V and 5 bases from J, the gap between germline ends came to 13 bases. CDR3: CASSQDLGRTETQYF. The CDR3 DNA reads TGCGCCAGCAGCCAAGATCTGGGAAGGACTGAGACCCAGTACTTC.

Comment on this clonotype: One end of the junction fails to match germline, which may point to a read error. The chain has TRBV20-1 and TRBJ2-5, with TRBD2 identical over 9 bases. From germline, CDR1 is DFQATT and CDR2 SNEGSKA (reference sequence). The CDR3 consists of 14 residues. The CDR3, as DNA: TGCAGTGCCAGAGATAGTAGCGGGGGTGAGACCCAGTACTTC. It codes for CSARDSSGGETQYF.

The CDR3 DNA follows: TGTGCCACCAGCAGAGAAAGGGGCCTGAACTATGGCTACACCTTC. Protein product: CATSRERGLNYGYTF. The V gene is TRBV15, the J gene TRBJ1-2, with a weak D call TRBD1 (5 bases). Germline V CDR1 and CDR2: LNHNV, YYDKDF (reference sequence). The CDR3 sequence is 15 residues long. Trimming removed 0 bases at V and 2 bases at J, with 10 bases between.

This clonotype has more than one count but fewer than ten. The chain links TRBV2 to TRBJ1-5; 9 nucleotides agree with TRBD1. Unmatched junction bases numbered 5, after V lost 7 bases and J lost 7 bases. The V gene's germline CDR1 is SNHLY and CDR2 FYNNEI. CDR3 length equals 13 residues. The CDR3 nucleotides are TGTGCCAGCACCGGACAGGGGCCACAGCCCCAGCATTTT. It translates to CASTGQGPQPQHF.

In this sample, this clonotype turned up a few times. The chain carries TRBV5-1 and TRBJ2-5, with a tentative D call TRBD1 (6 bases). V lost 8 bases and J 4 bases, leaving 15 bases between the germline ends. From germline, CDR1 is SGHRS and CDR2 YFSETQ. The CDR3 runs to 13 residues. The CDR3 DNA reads TGCGCCAGTGGCAACAGAGGGGGAGAGACCCAGTACTTC. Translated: CASGNRGGETQYF.

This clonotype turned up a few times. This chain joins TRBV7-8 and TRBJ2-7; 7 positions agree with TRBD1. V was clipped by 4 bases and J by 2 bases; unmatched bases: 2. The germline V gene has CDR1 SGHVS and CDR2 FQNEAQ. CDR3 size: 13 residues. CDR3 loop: CASSWGQTYEQYF. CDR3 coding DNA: TGTGCCAGCAGCTGGGGACAGACCTACGAGCAGTACTTC.